This T cell receptor beta chain stems from a study of cytomegalovirus exposure and HLA in healthy donors. Findings of the study overall: Testing in vitro showed a few CMV-associated chains specific for CMV antigens. Earlier results showed most TCR beta V segments being productive about 87% or about 30% of the time. TCR beta sequences numbering 15,000 to 20,000 were associated with HLA alleles at 0.05 false discovery rate in a later analysis.

A multiplex PCR was run with 60 Vbeta primers and 13 Jbeta primers. Sequencing was performed with immunoSEQ multiplex PCR; in TCRdb, only in-frame clones are kept and a portion is missing. Among approximately 150,000 clones, around 83% were seen once, and the ten largest hold 4.1%. Germline CDR1 is GTSNPN and CDR2 is SVGIG (reference sequence). This CDR3 is built from 14 residues. Trimming cost V 0 bases and J 0 bases, with 6 bases left between them. The table lists this clone with a count of one. Its antigen remains unknown. Unrecorded immune exposures were likely, despite nominal health at sampling. This sequence was found in a man aged 50 or older in good health and CMV-seropositive. What was sequenced was PBMCs. This sequence joins TRBV30 and TRBJ1-3; D unresolved. The CDR3 sequence is CAWSVMSSGNTIYF. The DNA for the CDR3 is TGTGCCTGGAGTGTGATGAGCTCTGGAAACACCATATATTTT.